The 2 T cell receptor beta chains presented below share a single source sample, sequenced in a study of cytomegalovirus exposure and HLA in healthy donors. The protocol was immunoSEQ multiplex PCR, while the TCRdb copy is restricted to in-frame clones and leaves out a portion. The sample lists 150,000 to 200,000 clones; around 85% were seen once. The sequencing input was PBMCs. The receptor source for this set is a man in his late teens or twenties in good health and CMV-seropositive.

This clone was counted between two and nine times. DNA of the CDR3: TGTGCCAGCAGCCTTTCTTCCGGGACTAGCGGCCCCTACGAGCAGTACTTC. This gives the protein CASSLSSGTSGPYEQYF. This rearrangement joins TRBV27 to TRBJ2-7; 11 positions agree with TRBD2. Germline V gives CDR1 MNHEY, CDR2 SMNVEV (reference sequence). CDR3 size: 17 residues. Trimming cost V 6 bases and J 2 bases; bases outside gene matches: 12.

The V gene is TRBV28, the J gene TRBJ1-2; D gene unclear. The CDR3 length is 14 residues. The V gene's germline CDR1 is MDHEN and CDR2 SYDVKM. The germline V and J ends were trimmed by 1 base and 8 bases, with 14 bases remaining between them. CDR3 in amino acids: CASSLSAGLGGYTF. The CDR3, as DNA: TGTGCCAGCAGTTTATCGGCGGGCCTTGGGGGCTACACCTTC.